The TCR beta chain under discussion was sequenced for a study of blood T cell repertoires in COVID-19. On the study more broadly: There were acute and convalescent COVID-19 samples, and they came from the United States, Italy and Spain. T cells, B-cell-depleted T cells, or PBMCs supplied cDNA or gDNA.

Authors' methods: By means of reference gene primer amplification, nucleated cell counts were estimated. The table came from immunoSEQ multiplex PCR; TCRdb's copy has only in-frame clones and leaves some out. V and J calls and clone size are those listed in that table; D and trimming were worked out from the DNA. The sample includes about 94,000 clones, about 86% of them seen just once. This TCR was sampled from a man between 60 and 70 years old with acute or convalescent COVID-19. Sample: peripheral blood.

The CDR3 protein is CASSPRGLRTYEQYF. The CDR3, as DNA: TGTGCCAGCAGCCCCCGGGGGTTGAGGACCTACGAGCAGTACTTC. The chain has TRBV7-6 and TRBJ2-7, with a weak D call TRBD2 (6 bases). Germline V gene data show CDR1 as SGHVS and CDR2 as FNYEAQ. V lost 5 bases and J lost 2, with 16 bases in between. This CDR3 contains 15 residues.